What follows are 31 T cell receptor beta chains derived from one specimen sequenced in a study of T cells in women clearing cervical HPV infection. Generated by immunoSEQ multiplex PCR, the TCRdb table keeps only in-frame clones and is missing some. The repertoire table contains some 20,000 clones. Sequenced material: blood buffy coat. The origin of the receptors is a woman between 18 and 70 years old with a cervical HPV16 infection that either progressed to CIN3+ or cleared (not recorded which).

Remarks on this clone: Sequencing ends 3 residues short of the CDR3 end; the germline J gene provides the rest. The same CDR3 can be traced to other DNA sequences in this sample. The V call is TRBV7-9, the J call TRBJ1-1; possible D gene TRBD1, 6 bases. Trimming shortened V by 5 bases and J by 2 bases, and 9 bases separated the two germline ends. The CDR3 extends over 13 amino acids. Germline CDR1 and CDR2: SEHNR and FQNEAQ (reference sequence). CDR3 sequence: CASSEQGNTEAFF. The CDR3 bases that were read are TGTGCCAGCAGCGAACAGGGTAACACTGAA.

As regards this clone: The read falls 3 residues short of the CDR3 end, and the missing part is taken from the germline J gene. This chain joins TRBV20-1 and TRBJ1-2, with a tentative D call TRBD1 (5 bases). The CDR3 runs 11 residues. Germline V gene data show CDR1 as DFQATT and CDR2 as SNEGSKA (reference sequence). Trimming pared 8 bases from V and 3 bases from J, leaving 10 bases between. The CDR3 DNA, read in part, is TGCAGTTCTGACAGTTACTATGGC. Protein: CSSDSYYG. The entire CDR3 protein is CSSDSYYGYTF.

On this clone: From the germline J gene comes the end of the CDR3, since the read stops 3 residues before it. This chain connects TRBV12-3 or TRBV12-4 to TRBJ2-7; a weak D match, TRBD1 (6 bases). The ends were cut back, 2 bases at V and 4 bases at J, with 21 bases in the middle. This CDR3 comprises 17 residues. The DNA read from the CDR3 is TGTGCCAGCAGTTTAAGGGGGAGCAATAAGATAGTGTACGAG. Translating it yields CASSLRGSNKIVYE. The CDR3, in full, reads CASSLRGSNKIVYEQYF.

As concerns this clone: The DNA ends 3 residues before the CDR3 does, and the rest of the CDR3 is filled in from the germline J gene. The chain carries TRBV28 and TRBJ2-3; 15 bases line up with TRBD2. Germline CDR1 is MDHEN and CDR2 is SYDVKM. CDR3 size: 18 residues. V was pared by 5 bases and J by 3 bases, with 9 bases of the junction left unmatched. The part of the CDR3 DNA that was read is TGTGCCAGCAGTCCCCGGACTAGCGGGAGGGCTCTAACAGATACG. It is translated as CASSPRTSGRALTDT. The entire CDR3 is CASSPRTSGRALTDTQYF.

Details on this clone: The CDR3 goes on 3 residues after the read ends, and that part is filled in from the germline J gene. V is TRBV5-1 and J is TRBJ2-1; D possibly corresponds to TRBD1 (6 bases). This CDR3 has 16 residues. The germline V gene encodes CDR1 SGHRS and CDR2 YFSETQ. The V end was cut by 3 bases, the J end by 0 bases, with 13 bases between. CDR3: CASSSTGESSYNEQFF. CDR3 DNA (partial): TGCGCCAGCAGCTCGACAGGTGAAAGCTCCTACAATGAG. Looking up the rest from reference TRBV5-1 and TRBJ2-1 gives the full variable domain: KAGVTQTPRYLIKTRGQQVTLSCSPISGHRSVSWYQQTPGQGLQFLFEYFSETQRNKGNFPGRFSGRQFSNSRSEMNVSTLELGDSALYLCASSSTGESSYNEQFFGPGTRLTVL.

As concerns this clone: The read is 3 residues too short to cover the CDR3 end, so that end is filled in from the germline J gene. The chain is built from TRBV10-3 and TRBJ1-2, with D possibly being TRBD1 (6 bases). The germline V gene encodes CDR1 ENHRY and CDR2 SYGVKD. V was cut by 3 bases and J by 7 bases, with 12 bases left in between. CDR3 length: 13 residues. Incomplete CDR3 DNA: TGTGCCATCAGTGAAGTAGGGGGGGGTGGC. Translating gives CAISEVGGGG. The whole CDR3 sequence is CAISEVGGGGYTF.

CDR3 residues: CAWSVRGTDTAFF. The CDR3 DNA, read in part, is TGTGCCTGGAGTGTACGAGGTACAGATACG. The V call is TRBV30, the J call TRBJ1-1; no firm D call. The observed sequence ends 3 residues before the CDR3 terminus, with the missing tail filled in from the germline J gene. The CDR3 has 13 amino acids. Germline V lookup: CDR1 GTSNPN, CDR2 SVGIG (reference sequence).

Details on this clone: One end of the junction is discordant with germline, which a read error may explain. The DNA read from the CDR3 is TGCAGCGTTGCTATCCCTAGCAGAGATACG. Protein product: CSVAIPSRDT. The entire CDR3 protein reads CSVAIPSRDTQYF. The chain has TRBV29-1 and TRBJ2-3; tentative D call: TRBD2 (5 bases). The read falls 3 residues short of the CDR3 end, and the missing part is taken from the germline J gene. CDR3 length: 13 residues. Germline CDR1 is SQVTM and CDR2 is ANQGSEA.

With respect to this clone: Read sequence stops 3 residues before the CDR3 end, and the germline J gene provides the missing end. The V and J genes are TRBV20-1 and TRBJ2-6, with a tentative D call TRBD1 (6 bases). Trimming pared 4 bases from V and 1 base from J, leaving 14 bases between. Germline V gene lookup returns CDR1 DFQATT and CDR2 SNEGSKA (reference sequence). The CDR3 totals 16 residues. This CDR3 is CSATDSSTSGANVLTF. The sequenced part of the CDR3 DNA is TGCAGTGCTACGGACAGCTCAACGTCTGGGGCCAACGTC.

With regard to this clone: Coverage ceases 3 residues before the CDR3 finishes, and the germline J gene fills in the end. The chain couples TRBV12-3 or TRBV12-4 to TRBJ1-6; the D gene is possibly TRBD1 (5 bases). The CDR3 has 13 residues. V lost 5 bases, J lost 4 bases, and 6 bases lay in between. The DNA read from the CDR3 is TGTGCCAGCAGTCAGGGATATAATTCACCC. Its translation: CASSQGYNSP. The CDR3 in full is CASSQGYNSPLHF.

Turning to this clone: Read sequence stops 3 residues before the CDR3 end, and the germline J gene provides the missing end. V and J are TRBV2 and TRBJ1-1; D remains unclear. Germline V gene sequence: CDR1 SNHLY, CDR2 FYNNEI. The CDR3 length is 11 residues. The germline V and J ends were trimmed by 3 bases and 7 bases, with 6 bases remaining between them. CDR3 protein: CASSDTVEAFF. The DNA read from the CDR3 is TGTGCCAGCAGTGACACGGTTGAA. Complete variable domain (other parts from reference TRBV2 and TRBJ1-1): EPEVTQTPSHQVTQMGQEVILRCVPISNHLYFYWYRQILGQKVEFLVSFYNNEISEKSEIFDDQFSVERPDGSNFTLKIRSTKLEDSAMYFCASSDTVEAFFGQGTRLTVV.

As concerns this clone: The CDR3 is cut off 3 residues early in the read; its end comes from the germline J gene. The chain joins TRBV28 to TRBJ2-1; 8 positions match TRBD2. J lost 7 bases, V lost 1 base, and 9 bases had no gene match. The germline V gene encodes CDR1 MDHEN and CDR2 SYDVKM. The CDR3 loop spans 16 amino acids. Partial CDR3 DNA: TGTGCCAGCAGTTTATTCGGGGGGGCGAAACGGAATGAG. Translated: CASSLFGGAKRNE. The entire CDR3 is CASSLFGGAKRNEQFF.

The CDR3: CASSAALAGDYEQYF. CDR3 bases read: TGTGCCAGCAGTGCAGCACTAGCGGGCGACTACGAG. V usage is TRBV6-2 or TRBV6-3 and J usage is TRBJ2-7; TRBD2 matches 9 bases. The missing CDR3 end, 3 residues past where the read stops, is filled in from the germline J gene. CDR3 length: 15 residues. Per germline, CDR1 MNHEY and CDR2 SVGEGT. Trimming at V came to 5 bases and at J to 3 bases, leaving 8 bases not matched to a gene.

Of note for this clone: The read finishes 3 residues shy of the CDR3 end, and the germline J gene is used to complete it. The V and J genes are TRBV30 and TRBJ1-2, with a possible D match to TRBD1 (6 bases). Germline CDR1 and CDR2: GTSNPN and SVGIG (reference sequence). CDR3 length: 13 amino acids. The CDR3 here is CAWGTQGGRGYTF. The CDR3 DNA, read in part, is TGTGCCTGGGGTACCCAAGGGGGACGAGGC.

With respect to this clone: The sequenced fragment ends 3 residues before the CDR3 boundary, so the rest is inferred from the germline J gene. J is TRBJ1-5 and V is TRBV6-2 or TRBV6-3; D might be TRBD1 (6 bases). The germline gives CDR1 MNHEY, CDR2 SVGEGT. The CDR3 totals 15 residues. V dropped 5 bases and J dropped 4 bases, with 15 bases sitting between them. The CDR3 here is CASSPEGGPNQPQHF. The CDR3 DNA, read in part, is TGTGCCAGCAGTCCCGAGGGGGGGCCAAATCAGCCC.

Details on this clone: From the germline J gene comes the end of the CDR3, since the read stops 3 residues before it. The gene calls are TRBV7-3 and TRBJ2-1; 8 nucleotides line up with TRBD1. This CDR3 is 15 amino acids long. The germline V gene has CDR1 SGHTA and CDR2 FQGTGA. V lost 2 bases and J lost 5; bases outside the gene matches: 5. CDR3 DNA (partial): TGTGCCAGCAGCTTATGGGAACAGGGGGACAATGAG. It encodes CASSLWEQGDNE. The CDR3 in full is CASSLWEQGDNEQFF.

As for this clone: The CDR3 goes on 3 residues after the read ends, and that part is filled in from the germline J gene. The J gene is TRBJ1-5, the V gene TRBV5-6; D remains ambiguous. Trimming left V 2 bases short and J 3 bases short, with 9 bases between. The V gene's germline CDR1 is SGHDT and CDR2 YYEEEE. The CDR3 covers 14 residues. The covered CDR3 bases are TGTGCCAGCAGCTTAGGGCTGTCCAATCAGCCC. Translation: CASSLGLSNQP. The CDR3 reads in full as CASSLGLSNQPQHF.

In the case of this clone: The CDR3 extends 3 residues past the end of the read, so its final part is completed from the germline J gene. The chain is built from TRBV28 and TRBJ1-1; D perhaps matches TRBD1 (5 bases). Germline lookup yields CDR1 MDHEN and CDR2 SYDVKM. The CDR3 runs to 13 residues. CDR3: CASSIRATREAFF. The DNA read from the CDR3 is TGTGCCAGCAGTATCAGGGCGACAAGAGAA.

Worth noting for this clone: The missing CDR3 end, 3 residues past where the read stops, is filled in from the germline J gene. This sequence joins TRBV12-5 and TRBJ1-5, with TRBD1 matching over 8 bases. V shed 6 bases and J 0 bases; nucleotides not matched to a gene: 7. The CDR3 runs 16 residues. CDR1 is LGHNT and CDR2 is FRNRAP in the germline V gene. This CDR3 reads CASGPPGQGSNQPQHF. The part of the CDR3 DNA that was read is TGTGCTAGTGGCCCCCCAGGACAGGGTAGCAATCAGCCC.

The CDR3 sequence is CAISESLLAGNSQETQYF. The sequenced CDR3 bases are TGTGCCATCAGTGAGTCTTTACTAGCGGGGAATTCCCAAGAGACC. The genes are TRBV10-3 and TRBJ2-5; 10 positions match TRBD2. The sequence runs out 3 residues before the end of the CDR3; the remainder is reconstructed from the germline J gene. The CDR3 covers 18 residues. The germline gives CDR1 ENHRY, CDR2 SYGVKD. The junction had 8 bases not matched to a gene; V was cut back by 0 bases and J by 1 base.

Comment on this clone: The read falls 3 residues short of the CDR3 end, and the missing part is taken from the germline J gene. This chain links TRBV20-1 with TRBJ2-7, with D possibly TRBD2 on 7 matching bases. CDR3 size: 13 residues. The V gene lost 3 bases and the J gene lost 4 bases, with 13 bases spanning the gap. Germline CDR1 and CDR2: DFQATT and SNEGSKA (reference sequence). The covered CDR3 bases are TGCAGTGCTAGTAGGGGGGGGCTTTACGAG. This gives the protein CSASRGGLYE. The whole CDR3 protein is CSASRGGLYEQYF.

On this clone: With the read ending 3 residues before the CDR3 end, the germline J gene is used to fill in that end. The V gene is TRBV7-9, the J gene TRBJ1-1, with D possibly being TRBD1 (6 bases). Between the trimmed V and J ends, which lost 8 bases and 1 base, there was a span of 17 bases. CDR1 is SEHNR and CDR2 is FQNEAQ in the germline V gene (reference sequence). CDR3 length: 15 amino acids. This CDR3 is CASSPTAGANTEAFF. Partial CDR3 DNA: TGTGCCAGCTCCCCCACGGCGGGGGCGAACACTGAA.

As for this clone: The CDR3 end is not reached by the read, which stops 3 residues before it; the germline J gene fills it in. The chain employs TRBV5-1 and TRBJ2-3; 9 nucleotides align to TRBD2. The V gene end was trimmed by 5 bases and the J gene end by 6 bases; junction bases not matched to a gene: 10. The germline CDR1 and CDR2 sequences are SGHRS and YFSETQ. The length of the CDR3 is 15 residues. The CDR3 loop reads CASSLNLAGSDTQYF. The DNA read from the CDR3 is TGCGCCAGCAGTTTGAACCTAGCGGGATCCGATACG.

Turning to this clone: The missing CDR3 end, 3 residues past where the read stops, is filled in from the germline J gene. The V and J genes are TRBV9 and TRBJ2-3; D is unresolved. This CDR3 contains 13 residues. The V end lost 1 base, the J end lost 1 base, and 4 bases lay between the germline ends. The V gene's germline CDR1 is SGDLS and CDR2 YYNGEE. The chain's CDR3 is CASSVLGTDTQYF. The sequenced part of the CDR3 DNA is TGTGCCAGCAGCGTACTCGGCACAGATACG.

Here the CDR3 reads CASSLQGDSYNEQFF. CDR3 bases read: TGTGCCAGCAGCCTGCAGGGGGACTCCTACAATGAG. The rearrangement uses TRBV7-3 and TRBJ2-1; 7 bases are a match to TRBD1. The read comes to an end 3 residues before the CDR3 does, leaving the germline J gene to fill in the end. CDR1 is SGHTA, CDR2 FQGTGA, per germline. Trimming cost V 5 bases and J 0 bases; bases outside gene matches: 4. The CDR3 sequence is 15 residues long.

Of note for this clone: The read falls 3 residues short of the CDR3 end, and the missing part is taken from the germline J gene. The V and J genes are TRBV10-3 and TRBJ2-5; 7 bases fit TRBD2. The CDR3 consists of 14 residues. From germline, CDR1 is ENHRY and CDR2 SYGVKD. V dropped 0 bases and J dropped 4; count of bases not matched to a gene: 2. The sequenced part of the CDR3 DNA is TGTGCCATCAGTGAGTCGGGGGGGTCAGAGACC. The encoded protein is CAISESGGSET. The whole CDR3 region reads CAISESGGSETQYF.

On this clone itself: The read ends 3 residues early relative to the CDR3; the germline J gene fills the gap. V and J are TRBV12-3 or TRBV12-4 and TRBJ1-1, with 8 bases matching TRBD1. The CDR3 has 13 amino acids. Losses at the gene ends were 5 bases for V and 4 bases for J; bases not matched to a gene: 3. CDR3: CASSIQGVTEAFF. The covered CDR3 bases are TGTGCCAGCAGTATACAGGGGGTCACTGAA.

As for this clone: Sequencing ends 3 residues short of the CDR3 end; the germline J gene provides the rest. The chain recombines TRBV5-1 with TRBJ2-5, with 10 bases aligning to TRBD2. V was clipped by 6 bases and J by 7 bases; unmatched bases: 18. Germline CDR1 reads SGHRS; CDR2 reads YFSETQ. The CDR3 is made up of 17 amino acids. The CDR3 sequence: CASNLFPDIAGGRTQYF. The sequenced part of the CDR3 DNA is TGCGCCAGCAATCTCTTCCCGGATATAGCGGGGGGCCGGACC.

Concerning this clone itself: The read gets to within 3 residues of the CDR3 end, and the germline J gene fills in the rest. This chain joins TRBV20-1 and TRBJ1-2; the D gene is possibly TRBD1 (5 bases). Germline V lookup: CDR1 DFQATT, CDR2 SNEGSKA (reference sequence). The CDR3 has 16 amino acids. V was shortened by 3 bases and J by 5 bases, with 22 bases between the two germline ends. The CDR3 loop reads CSASPPTGSGGYGYTF. CDR3 DNA, as far as it was read: TGCAGTGCTAGCCCACCCACAGGTTCAGGAGGATATGGC.

On this clone: Read sequence stops 3 residues before the CDR3 end, and the germline J gene provides the missing end. The genes are TRBV29-1 and TRBJ1-3; D is uncertain. Germline V gene sequence: CDR1 SQVTM, CDR2 ANQGSEA. The CDR3 totals 11 residues. V was pared by 7 bases and J by 0 bases, with 4 bases between. This CDR3 reads CSGYSGNTIYF. Incomplete CDR3 DNA: TGCAGCGGCTACTCTGGAAACACC. Based on the CDR3 plus reference TRBV29-1 and TRBJ1-3, the full variable domain is SAVISQKPSRDICQRGTSLTIQCQVDSQVTMMFWYRQQPGQSLTLIATANQGSEATYESGFVIDKFPISRPNLTFSTLTVSNMSPEDSSIYLCSGYSGNTIYFGEGSWLTVV.

On this clone: The read gets to within 3 residues of the CDR3 end, and the germline J gene fills in the rest. The chain joins TRBV6-1 to TRBJ2-5, with 11 bases matching TRBD2. Germline V gene lookup returns CDR1 MNHNS and CDR2 SASEGT. CDR3 length equals 16 residues. Trimming at V came to 4 bases and at J to 5 bases, leaving 9 bases not matched to a gene. Partial CDR3 DNA: TGTGCCAGCAGTGGGAAACTAGCGGGAGTCAGGGAGACC. Encoded protein: CASSGKLAGVRET. The whole CDR3 is CASSGKLAGVRETQYF.